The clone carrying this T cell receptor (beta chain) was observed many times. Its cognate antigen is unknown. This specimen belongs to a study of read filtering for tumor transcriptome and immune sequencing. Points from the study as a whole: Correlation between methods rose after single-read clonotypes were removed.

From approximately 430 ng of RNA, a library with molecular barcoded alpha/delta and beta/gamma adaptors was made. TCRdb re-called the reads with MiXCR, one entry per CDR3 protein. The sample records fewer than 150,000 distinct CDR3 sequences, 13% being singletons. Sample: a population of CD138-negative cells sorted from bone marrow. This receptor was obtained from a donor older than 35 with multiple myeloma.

The CDR3 here is CASSALTASSVDEQFF. The CDR3 DNA follows: TGCGCCAGCAGCGCCCTGACAGCGTCCAGTGTCGATGAGCAGTTCTTC. V usage is TRBV5-1 and J usage is TRBJ2-1; D is possibly TRBD1 (5 bases). CDR1 SGHRS and CDR2 YFSETQ come from the germline V gene. Trimming cost V 4 bases and J 8 bases, with 22 bases left between them. CDR3 size: 16 residues. Looking up the rest from reference TRBV5-1 and TRBJ2-1 gives the full variable domain: KAGVTQTPRYLIKTRGQQVTLSCSPISGHRSVSWYQQTPGQGLQFLFEYFSETQRNKGNFPGRFSGRQFSNSRSEMNVSTLELGDSALYLCASSALTASSVDEQFFGPGTRLTVL.